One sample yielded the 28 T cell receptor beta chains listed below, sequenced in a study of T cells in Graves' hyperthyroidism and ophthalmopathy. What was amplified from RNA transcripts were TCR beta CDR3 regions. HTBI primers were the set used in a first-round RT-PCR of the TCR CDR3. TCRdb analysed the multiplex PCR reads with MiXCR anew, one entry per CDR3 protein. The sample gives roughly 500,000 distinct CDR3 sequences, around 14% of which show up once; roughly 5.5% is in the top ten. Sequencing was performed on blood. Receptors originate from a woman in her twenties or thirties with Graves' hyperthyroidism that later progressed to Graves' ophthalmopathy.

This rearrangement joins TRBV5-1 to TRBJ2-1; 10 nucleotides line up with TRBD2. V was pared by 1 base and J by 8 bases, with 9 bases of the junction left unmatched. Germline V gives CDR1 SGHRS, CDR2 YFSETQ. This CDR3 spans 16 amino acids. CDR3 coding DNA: TGCGCCAGCAGCTTGCTAGCGGGAGTATCTGGCGATGAGCAGTTCTTC. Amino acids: CASSLLAGVSGDEQFF.

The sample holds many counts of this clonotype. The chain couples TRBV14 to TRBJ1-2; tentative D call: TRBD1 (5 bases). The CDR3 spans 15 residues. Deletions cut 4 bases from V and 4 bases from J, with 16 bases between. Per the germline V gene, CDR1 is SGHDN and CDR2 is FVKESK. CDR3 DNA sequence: TGTGCCAGCAGCCCCCGGGGCGGCGAAGTCTATGGCTACACCTTC. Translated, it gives CASSPRGGEVYGYTF.

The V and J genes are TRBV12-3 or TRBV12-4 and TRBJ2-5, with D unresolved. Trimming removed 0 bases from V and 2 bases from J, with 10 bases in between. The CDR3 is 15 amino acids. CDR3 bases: TGTGCCAGCAGTTTAGCGCTGGGAAGGCAAGAGACCCAGTACTTC. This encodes CASSLALGRQETQYF.

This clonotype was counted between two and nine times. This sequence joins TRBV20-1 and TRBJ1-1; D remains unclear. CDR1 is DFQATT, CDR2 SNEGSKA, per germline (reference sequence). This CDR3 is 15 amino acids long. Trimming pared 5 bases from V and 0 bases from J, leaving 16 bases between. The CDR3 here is CSASAGHPLNTEAFF. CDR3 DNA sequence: TGCAGTGCTTCGGCAGGTCACCCCCTGAACACTGAAGCTTTCTTT.

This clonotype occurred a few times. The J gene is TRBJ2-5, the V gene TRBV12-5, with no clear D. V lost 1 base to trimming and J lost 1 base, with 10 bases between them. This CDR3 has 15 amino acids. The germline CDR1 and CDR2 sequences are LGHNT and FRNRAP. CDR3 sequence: CASGLGPESQETQYF. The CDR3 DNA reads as TGTGCTAGTGGTTTGGGTCCGGAATCCCAAGAGACCCAGTACTTC.

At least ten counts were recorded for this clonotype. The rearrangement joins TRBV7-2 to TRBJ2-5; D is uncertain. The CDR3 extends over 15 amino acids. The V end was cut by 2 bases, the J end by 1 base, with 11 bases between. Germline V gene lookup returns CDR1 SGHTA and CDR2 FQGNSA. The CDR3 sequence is CASSLISVRQETQYF. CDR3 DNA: TGTGCCAGCAGCTTAATCAGCGTTCGCCAAGAGACCCAGTACTTC.

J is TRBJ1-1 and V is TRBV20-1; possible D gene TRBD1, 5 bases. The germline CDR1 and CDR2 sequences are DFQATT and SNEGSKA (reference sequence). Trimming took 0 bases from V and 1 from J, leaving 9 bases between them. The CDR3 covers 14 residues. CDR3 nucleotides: TGCAGTGCTAGAGAAGGGACCAAGAACACTGAAGCTTTCTTT. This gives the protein CSAREGTKNTEAFF.

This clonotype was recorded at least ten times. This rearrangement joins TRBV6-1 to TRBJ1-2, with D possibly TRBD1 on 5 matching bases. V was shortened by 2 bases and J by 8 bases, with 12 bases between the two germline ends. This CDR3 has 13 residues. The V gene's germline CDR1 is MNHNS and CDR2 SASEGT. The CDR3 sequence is CASSERGVAGYTF. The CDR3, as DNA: TGTGCCAGCAGTGAAAGAGGGGTCGCGGGCTACACCTTC.

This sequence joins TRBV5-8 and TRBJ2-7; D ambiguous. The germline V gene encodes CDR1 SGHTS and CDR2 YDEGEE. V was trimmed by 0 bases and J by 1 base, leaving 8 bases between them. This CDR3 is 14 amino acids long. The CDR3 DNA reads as TGTGCCAGCAGCTTGGCTCGGAATTCCTACGAGCAGTACTTC. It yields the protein CASSLARNSYEQYF. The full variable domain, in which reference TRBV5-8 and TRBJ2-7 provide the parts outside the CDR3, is EAGVTQSPTHLIKTRGQQATLRCSPISGHTSVYWYQQALGLGLQFLLWYDEGEERNRGNFPPRFSGRQFPNYSSELNVNALELEDSALYLCASSLARNSYEQYFGPGTRLTVT.

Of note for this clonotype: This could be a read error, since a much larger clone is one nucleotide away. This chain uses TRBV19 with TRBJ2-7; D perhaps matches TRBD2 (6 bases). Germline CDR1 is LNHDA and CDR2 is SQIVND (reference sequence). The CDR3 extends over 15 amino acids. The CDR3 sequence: CASGRSSDTSYEQCF. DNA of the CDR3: TGTGCCAGTGGGCGATCTAGCGATACCTCCTACGAGCAGTGCTTC.

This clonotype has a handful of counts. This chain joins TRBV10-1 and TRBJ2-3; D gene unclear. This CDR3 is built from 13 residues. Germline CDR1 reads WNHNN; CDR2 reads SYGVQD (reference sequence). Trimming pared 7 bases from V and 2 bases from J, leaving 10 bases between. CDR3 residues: CASKGGHTDTQYF. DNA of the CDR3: TGCGCCAGCAAAGGCGGTCACACAGATACGCAGTATTTT.

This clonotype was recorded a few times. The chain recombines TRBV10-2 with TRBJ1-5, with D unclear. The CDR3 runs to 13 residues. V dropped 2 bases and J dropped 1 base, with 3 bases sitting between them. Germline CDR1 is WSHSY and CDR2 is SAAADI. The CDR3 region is CASSEISNQPQHF. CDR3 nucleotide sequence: TGCGCCAGCAGTGAGATCAGCAATCAGCCCCAGCATTTT.

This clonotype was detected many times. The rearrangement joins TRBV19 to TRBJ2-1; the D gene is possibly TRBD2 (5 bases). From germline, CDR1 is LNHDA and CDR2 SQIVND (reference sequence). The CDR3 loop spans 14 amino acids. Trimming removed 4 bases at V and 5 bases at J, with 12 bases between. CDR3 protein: CASSTGLVDNEQFF. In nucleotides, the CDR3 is TGTGCCAGTAGTACTGGACTCGTCGACAATGAGCAGTTCTTC.

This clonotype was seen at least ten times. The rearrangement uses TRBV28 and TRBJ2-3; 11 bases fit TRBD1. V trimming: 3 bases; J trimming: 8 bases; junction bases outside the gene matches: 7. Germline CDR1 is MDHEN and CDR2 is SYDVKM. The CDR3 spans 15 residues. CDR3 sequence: CASSFLQGQGGTQYF. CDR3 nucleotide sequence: TGTGCCAGCAGTTTCCTGCAGGGACAGGGGGGTACGCAGTATTTT.

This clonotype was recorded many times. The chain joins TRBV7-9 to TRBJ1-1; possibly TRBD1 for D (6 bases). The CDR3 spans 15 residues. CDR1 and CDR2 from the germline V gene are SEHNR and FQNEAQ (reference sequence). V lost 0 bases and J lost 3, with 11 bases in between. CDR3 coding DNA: TGTGCCAGCAGCTTAGCGGGGAGGGGGGACACTGAAGCTTTCTTT. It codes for CASSLAGRGDTEAFF.

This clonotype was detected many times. CDR3 region: CAIRDRGMNTEAFF. The CDR3, as DNA: TGTGCCATCAGGGATAGGGGGATGAACACTGAAGCTTTCTTT. This chain links TRBV10-3 with TRBJ1-1; perhaps TRBD1 as D (6 bases). The CDR3 extends over 14 amino acids. The V gene lost 6 bases and the J gene lost 0 bases, with 11 bases spanning the gap. Germline lookup yields CDR1 ENHRY and CDR2 SYGVKD.

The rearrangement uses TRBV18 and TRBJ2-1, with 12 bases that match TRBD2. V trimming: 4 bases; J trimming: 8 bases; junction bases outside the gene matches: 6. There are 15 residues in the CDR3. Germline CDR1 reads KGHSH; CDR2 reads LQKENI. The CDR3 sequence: CASSRTTSGSDEQFF. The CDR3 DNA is TGTGCCAGCTCACGAACGACTAGCGGGAGCGATGAGCAGTTCTTC.

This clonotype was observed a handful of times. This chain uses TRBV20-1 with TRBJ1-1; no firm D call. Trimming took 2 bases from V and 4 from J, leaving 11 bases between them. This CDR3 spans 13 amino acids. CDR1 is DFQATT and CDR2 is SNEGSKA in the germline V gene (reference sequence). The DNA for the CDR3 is TGCAGTGCTAGACCCGGAGAGGGCACTGAAGCTTTCTTT. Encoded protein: CSARPGEGTEAFF.

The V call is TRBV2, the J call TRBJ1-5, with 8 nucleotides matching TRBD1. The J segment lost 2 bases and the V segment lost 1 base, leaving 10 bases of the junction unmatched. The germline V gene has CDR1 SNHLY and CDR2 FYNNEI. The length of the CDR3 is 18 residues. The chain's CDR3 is CASSEVAGGWSGNQPQHF. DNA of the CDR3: TGTGCCAGCAGTGAAGTGGCAGGGGGCTGGAGTGGCAATCAGCCCCAGCATTTT. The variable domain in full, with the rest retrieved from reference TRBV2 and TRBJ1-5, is EPEVTQTPSHQVTQMGQEVILRCVPISNHLYFYWYRQILGQKVEFLVSFYNNEISEKSEIFDDQFSVERPDGSNFTLKIRSTKLEDSAMYFCASSEVAGGWSGNQPQHFGDGTRLSIL.

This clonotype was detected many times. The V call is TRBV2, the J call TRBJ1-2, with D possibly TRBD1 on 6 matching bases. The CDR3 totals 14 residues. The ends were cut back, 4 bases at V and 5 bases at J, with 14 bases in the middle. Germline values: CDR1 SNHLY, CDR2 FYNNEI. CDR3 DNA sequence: TGTGCCAGCAGTGCCCGGGGGCAGGATTATGGCTACACCTTC. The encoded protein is CASSARGQDYGYTF.

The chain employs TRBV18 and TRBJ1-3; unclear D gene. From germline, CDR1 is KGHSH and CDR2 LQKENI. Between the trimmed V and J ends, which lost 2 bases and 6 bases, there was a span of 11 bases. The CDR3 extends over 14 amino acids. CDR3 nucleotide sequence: TGTGCCAGCTCACCAGTTACAGCTGAAAACACCATATATTTT. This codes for CASSPVTAENTIYF. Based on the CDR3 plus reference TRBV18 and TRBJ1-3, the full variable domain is NAGVMQNPRHLVRRRGQEARLRCSPMKGHSHVYWYRQLPEEGLKFMVYLQKENIIDESGMPKERFSAEFPKEGPSILRIQQVVRGDSAAYFCASSPVTAENTIYFGEGSWLTVV.

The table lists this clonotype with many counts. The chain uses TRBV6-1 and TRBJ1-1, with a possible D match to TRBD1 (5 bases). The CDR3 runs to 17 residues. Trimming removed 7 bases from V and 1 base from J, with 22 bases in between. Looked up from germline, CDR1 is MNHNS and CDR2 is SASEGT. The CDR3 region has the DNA TGTGCCAGCACCGAATTTGGGGCGGGCAGGGCGAACACTGAAGCTTTCTTT. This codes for CASTEFGAGRANTEAFF.

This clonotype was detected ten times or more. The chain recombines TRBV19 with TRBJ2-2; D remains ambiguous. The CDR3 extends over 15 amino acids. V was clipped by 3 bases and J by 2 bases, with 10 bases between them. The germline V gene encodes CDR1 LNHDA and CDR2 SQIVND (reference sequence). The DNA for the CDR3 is TGTGCCAGTAGTATTGGCAGCCTTAACACCGGGGAGCTGTTTTTT. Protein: CASSIGSLNTGELFF.

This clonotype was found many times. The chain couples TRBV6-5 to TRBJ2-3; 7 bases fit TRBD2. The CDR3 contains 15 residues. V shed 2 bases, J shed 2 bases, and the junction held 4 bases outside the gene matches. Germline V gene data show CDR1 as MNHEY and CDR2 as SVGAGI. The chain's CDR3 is CASSYVAGVTDTQYF. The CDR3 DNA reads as TGTGCCAGCAGTTACGTGGCGGGAGTCACAGATACGCAGTATTTT.

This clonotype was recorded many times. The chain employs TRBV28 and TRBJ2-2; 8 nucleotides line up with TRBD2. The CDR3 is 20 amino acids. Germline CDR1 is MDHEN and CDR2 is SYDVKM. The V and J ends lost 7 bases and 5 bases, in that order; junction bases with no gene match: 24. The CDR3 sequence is CASTSFRGGAAGDRTGELFF. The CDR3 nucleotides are TGTGCCAGCACCTCCTTTAGGGGTGGGGCAGCGGGAGATCGGACCGGGGAGCTGTTTTTT.

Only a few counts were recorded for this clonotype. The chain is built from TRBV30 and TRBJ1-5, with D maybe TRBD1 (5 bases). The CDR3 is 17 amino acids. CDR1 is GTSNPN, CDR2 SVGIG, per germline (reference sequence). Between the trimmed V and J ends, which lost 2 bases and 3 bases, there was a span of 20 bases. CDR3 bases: TGTGCCTGGAGTCCCTACCCACTCCAGGGACTCAATCAGCCCCAGCATTTT. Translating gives CAWSPYPLQGLNQPQHF.

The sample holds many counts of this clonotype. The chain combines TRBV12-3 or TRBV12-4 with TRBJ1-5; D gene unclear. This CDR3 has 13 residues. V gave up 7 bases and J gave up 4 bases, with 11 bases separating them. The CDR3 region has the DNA TGTGCCAGCACCCCGGACGGAAATCAGCCCCAGCATTTT. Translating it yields CASTPDGNQPQHF.

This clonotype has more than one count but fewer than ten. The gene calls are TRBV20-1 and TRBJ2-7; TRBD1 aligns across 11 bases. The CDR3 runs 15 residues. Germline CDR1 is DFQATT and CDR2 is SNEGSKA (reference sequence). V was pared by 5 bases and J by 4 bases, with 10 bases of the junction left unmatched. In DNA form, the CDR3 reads TGCAGTGCTTCTCCCGGGACAGGGGGTCGGTACGAGCAGTACTTC. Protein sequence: CSASPGTGGRYEQYF.